The 21 T cell receptor beta chains below all came from one sample that was sequenced in a study of neoadjuvant anti-PD-1 for oral cavity cancer. The method was immunoSEQ multiplex PCR; TCRdb's version includes in-frame clones alone and lacks a portion of them. Of approximately 68,000 clones listed, 86% are singletons. Documented time point: after neoadjuvant nivolumab, at surgical resection. This specimen was PBMCs, taken after nivolumab (anti-PD-1) treatment. These receptors originate from a person between 35 and 79 years old with oral cavity squamous cell carcinoma.

The rearrangement joins TRBV7-8 to TRBJ2-5; TRBD2 aligns across 11 bases. CDR3 length: 17 residues. Germline loops: CDR1 SGHVS, CDR2 FQNEAQ. V lost 5 bases and J lost 5; bases outside the gene matches: 13. CDR3 loop: CASSLGTSGATTETQYF. CDR3 sequence (DNA): TGTGCCAGCAGCCTCGGGACTAGCGGAGCAACCACGGAGACCCAGTACTTC.

Only one count was recorded for this clone. This chain uses TRBV7-3 with TRBJ2-1, with 10 bases lining up with TRBD2. Germline loops: CDR1 SGHTA, CDR2 FQGTGA. The CDR3 is made up of 17 amino acids. After removal of 4 bases from V and 3 bases from J, the junction contained 9 bases not matched to a gene. CDR3 region: CASSSLGSGGVYNEQFF. The CDR3 DNA reads as TGTGCCAGCAGCTCCCTGGGGAGCGGGGGGGTCTACAATGAGCAGTTCTTC.

This clone was found once. The rearrangement uses TRBV9 and TRBJ1-2; D perhaps matches TRBD1 (5 bases). The CDR3 is 16 residues long. Trimming stripped 0 bases from V and 1 base from J, with 13 bases between. In germline, CDR1 is SGDLS, CDR2 YYNGEE. In nucleotides, the CDR3 is TGTGCCAGCAGCGTAGATGGGGACGGAGTTAACTATGGCTACACCTTC. Its protein is CASSVDGDGVNYGYTF.

The chain recombines TRBV5-1 with TRBJ2-7; 9 nucleotides match TRBD1. The CDR3 runs 15 residues. CDR1 is SGHRS, CDR2 YFSETQ, per germline. Trimming took 4 bases from V and 7 from J; bases not matched to a gene: 12. The CDR3 reads CASSLGDRELEEQYF. DNA of the CDR3: TGCGCCAGCAGCCTGGGGGACAGGGAATTGGAAGAGCAGTACTTC.

V and J are TRBV5-1 and TRBJ2-3, with 7 bases aligning to TRBD1. V was pared by 3 bases and J by 3 bases, with 4 bases of the junction left unmatched. Germline V gene data show CDR1 as SGHRS and CDR2 as YFSETQ. The CDR3 totals 14 residues. This chain's CDR3 is CASSSGQTTDTQYF. CDR3 nucleotide sequence: TGCGCCAGCAGCTCGGGACAGACAACAGATACGCAGTATTTT. Using reference TRBV5-1 and TRBJ2-3 for the parts outside the CDR3, the full variable domain is KAGVTQTPRYLIKTRGQQVTLSCSPISGHRSVSWYQQTPGQGLQFLFEYFSETQRNKGNFPGRFSGRQFSNSRSEMNVSTLELGDSALYLCASSSGQTTDTQYFGPGTRLTVL.

The chain has TRBV28 and TRBJ2-7; no firm D call. CDR1 MDHEN and CDR2 SYDVKM come from the germline V gene. The CDR3 sequence is 16 residues long. V was shortened by 5 bases and J by 3 bases, with 20 bases between the two germline ends. The CDR3 is CASSPSWPGLNYEQYF. CDR3 nucleotide sequence: TGTGCCAGCAGTCCCTCCTGGCCGGGCCTTAACTACGAGCAGTACTTC.

The chain employs TRBV27 and TRBJ2-7; 14 bases map to TRBD2. Germline values: CDR1 MNHEY, CDR2 SMNVEV (reference sequence). Trimming at V came to 4 bases and at J to 4 bases, leaving 6 bases not matched to a gene. The CDR3 runs 16 residues. CDR3: CASSSSRLAGGYEQYF. The CDR3 region has the DNA TGTGCCAGCAGTTCCTCCCGACTAGCGGGAGGGTACGAGCAGTACTTC.

This clone has only one observation. The chain joins TRBV11-2 to TRBJ2-7, with 10 bases fitting TRBD1. Trimming took 4 bases from V and 4 from J; bases not matched to a gene: 13. Germline lookup yields CDR1 SGHAT and CDR2 FQNNGV. The CDR3 sequence is 17 residues long. CDR3 sequence: CASSSGARTGGRYEQYF. CDR3 nucleotides: TGTGCCAGCAGCTCAGGCGCCAGGACAGGGGGTAGATACGAGCAGTACTTC.

The gene calls are TRBV12-5 and TRBJ2-1; D might be TRBD1 or TRBD2, each matching 5 bases. V was shortened by 5 bases and J by 5 bases, with 10 bases between the two germline ends. Germline CDR1 and CDR2: LGHNT and FRNRAP. The CDR3 is made up of 13 amino acids. The CDR3 protein is CASGRGPHNEQFF. The CDR3 bases are TGTGCTAGTGGTCGGGGACCCCACAATGAGCAGTTCTTC.

The V and J genes are TRBV2 and TRBJ2-1; 10 bases agree with TRBD2. V trimming: 4 bases; J trimming: 12 bases; junction bases outside the gene matches: 12. The germline V gene has CDR1 SNHLY and CDR2 FYNNEI. The CDR3 totals 15 residues. CDR3 sequence: CASSGEISGGARQFF. The CDR3 region has the DNA TGTGCCAGCAGTGGGGAAATCAGCGGGGGGGCCCGGCAGTTCTTC.

The J gene is TRBJ1-2, the V gene TRBV11-2, with a tentative D call TRBD1 (5 bases). Trimming stripped 5 bases from V and 4 bases from J, with 14 bases between. The CDR3 sequence is 14 residues long. In germline, CDR1 is SGHAT, CDR2 FQNNGV. The CDR3 DNA is TGTGCCAGCAGCCCCTCCCAGGGTGCCTATGGCTACACCTTC. As protein: CASSPSQGAYGYTF.

This clone was observed a few times. The V and J genes are TRBV4-2 and TRBJ1-1, with 8 bases identical to TRBD1. V dropped 4 bases and J dropped 2; count of bases not matched to a gene: 6. This CDR3 region has 15 residues. The germline V gene encodes CDR1 LGHNA and CDR2 YNFKEQ. Here the CDR3 DNA reads TGTGCCAGCAGCCCAGAGACAGGGGCTAACACTGAAGCTTTCTTT. Translated, it gives CASSPETGANTEAFF.

The CDR3 loop is CASTQRETQYF. The DNA for the CDR3 is TGTGCCAGCACCCAAAGGGAGACCCAGTACTTC. The chain has TRBV7-9 and TRBJ2-5; no clear D. V was trimmed by 7 bases and J by 5 bases, leaving 8 bases between them. Germline values: CDR1 SEHNR, CDR2 FQNEAQ (reference sequence). The CDR3 loop spans 11 amino acids.

The rearrangement uses TRBV7-9 and TRBJ1-2, with D maybe TRBD1 (5 bases). The CDR3 spans 13 residues. V lost 4 bases to trimming and J lost 8 bases, with 14 bases between them. Germline V gene lookup returns CDR1 SEHNR and CDR2 FQNEAQ (reference sequence). Here the CDR3 DNA reads TGTGCCAGCAGCTCGCTGGGGCTTCGGGGCTACACCTTC. This codes for CASSSLGLRGYTF.

V and J are TRBV5-1 and TRBJ2-2; D call uncertain. The CDR3 is made up of 15 amino acids. Trimming took off 0 bases at V and 3 bases at J, with 9 bases between the two ends. CDR1 is SGHRS and CDR2 is YFSETQ in the germline V gene. CDR3 nucleotide sequence: TGCGCCAGCAGCTTGGTGGTTCGCTACACCGGGGAGCTGTTTTTT. The encoded protein is CASSLVVRYTGELFF.

V usage is TRBV13 and J usage is TRBJ2-7, with D tentatively TRBD1 (6 bases). Trimming removed 5 bases at V and 5 bases at J, with 13 bases between. The CDR3 spans 13 residues. Germline V gene data show CDR1 as PRHDT and CDR2 as FYEKMQ (reference sequence). CDR3 sequence (DNA): TGTGCCAGCAGCCGCCAGGGGTATGACGAGCAGTACTTC. Amino acid sequence: CASSRQGYDEQYF.

J is TRBJ1-1 and V is TRBV19; no clear D. V lost 7 bases to trimming and J lost 0 bases, with 18 bases between them. The CDR3 length is 16 residues. CDR1 and CDR2 from the germline V gene are LNHDA and SQIVND (reference sequence). Here the CDR3 reads CASKGSYGSMNTEAFF. The CDR3 coding sequence is TGTGCCAGTAAGGGCAGCTACGGAAGCATGAACACTGAAGCTTTCTTT.

The chain employs TRBV28 and TRBJ1-2; no firm D call. Per germline, CDR1 MDHEN and CDR2 SYDVKM. The V end was cut by 3 bases, the J end by 12 bases, with 17 bases between. The CDR3 is 13 amino acids. The CDR3 DNA follows: TGTGCCAGCAGTTTCTCTTTGGAACAAAGTCACACCTTC. Protein sequence: CASSFSLEQSHTF.

This clone was found a few times. The chain employs TRBV5-1 and TRBJ1-6, with 10 positions matching TRBD1. The CDR3 has 15 amino acids. The germline V gene encodes CDR1 SGHRS and CDR2 YFSETQ. Trimming cost V 4 bases and J 7 bases; bases outside gene matches: 5. CDR3 bases: TGCGCCAGCAGCCCCCGGGACAGGGGAAATTCACCCCTCCACTTT. It translates to CASSPRDRGNSPLHF.

With respect to this clone: A junction end diverges from the germline sequence, so it may reflect a read error. The V and J genes are TRBV7-7 and TRBJ2-5; maybe TRBD1 (5 bases). In germline, CDR1 is SSHAT, CDR2 FNYEAQ (reference sequence). This CDR3 region has 13 residues. The CDR3: CASSLWTRETQYF. CDR3 bases: TGTGCTAGCAGCTTATGGACACGGGAGACCCAGTACTTC.

This chain links TRBV19 with TRBJ1-5; D unclear. The CDR3 consists of 14 residues. CDR1 and CDR2 (germline): LNHDA, SQIVND (reference sequence). V was clipped by 5 bases and J by 3 bases, with 11 bases between them. CDR3 in amino acids: CASSYFGYNQPQHF. The CDR3 DNA sequence: TGTGCCAGTAGTTATTTCGGGTACAATCAGCCCCAGCATTTT.